These T cell receptor beta chains were read from a single sample in a study of T-cell memory formation after mild COVID-19. One entry per CDR3 protein, called by TCRdb with MiXCR from the 5' RACE reads. This sample has about 340,000 distinct CDR3 sequences, with over 13% found just once. Sequencing was carried out using PBMCs or a T cell subset sorted from them (not recorded which). Source of these receptors: a man aged 18 to 35 who had mild COVID-19 (a few samples of this study predate the infection). Cell type and time point are not known. CDR3s include the opening cysteine and the closing phenylalanine or tryptophan. Fields, in order: clone size, D gene, J gene, V gene, CDR3 protein, CDR3 DNA. The D gene is left open where the match is weak. Size is omitted from some rows. Given values are once, few, many or a class for expanded clones.

>few|NA|TRBJ1-3|TRBV11-3
CASSSGGAGNTIYF
TGTGCCAGCAGCTCCGGGGGTGCTGGAAACACCATATATTTT
>few|NA|TRBJ1-4|TRBV29-1
CSVVGPGEKLFF
TGCAGCGTTGTGGGGCCCGGGGAAAAACTGTTTTTT
>NA|NA|TRBJ1-1|TRBV4-3
CASSQDVRGTTEAFF
TGCGCCAGCAGCCAAGATGTCAGGGGCACCACTGAAGCTTTCTTT
>NA|TRBD1|TRBJ2-3|TRBV6-1
CASTYTWTGLSTDTQYF
TGTGCCAGCACCTATACCTGGACAGGGCTGAGCACAGATACGCAGTATTTT
>NA|NA|TRBJ1-4|TRBV7-2
CASSSRGGTNEKLFF
TGTGCCAGCAGTTCCCGTGGGGGAACTAATGAAAAACTGTTTTTT
>many|NA|TRBJ2-5|TRBV3-2
CASSPGLAGKQETQYF
TGTGCCAGCAGCCCGGGACTAGCCGGCAAGCAAGAGACCCAGTACTTC
>few|TRBD1|TRBJ1-1|TRBV5-5
CASSLWGTGGRDTEAFF
TGTGCCAGCAGCTTATGGGGGACAGGGGGCCGAGACACTGAAGCTTTCTTT
>many|NA|TRBJ2-4|TRBV7-2
CASSLVPQGNIQYF
TGTGCCAGCAGCTTAGTCCCGCAGGGAAACATTCAGTACTTC
>NA|NA|TRBJ2-1|TRBV6-6
CASRPGTFHNEQFF
TGTGCCAGCAGACCAGGGACTTTCCACAATGAGCAGTTCTTC
>few|NA|TRBJ2-7|TRBV4-3
CASSQHSGSSYEQYF
TGCGCCAGCAGCCAACACTCCGGTTCCTCCTACGAGCAGTACTTC
>many|NA|TRBJ1-4|TRBV7-3
CASSLISPGLIPTNEKLFF
TGTGCCAGCAGCTTAATTTCCCCGGGTCTCATTCCAACTAATGAAAAACTGTTTTTT
>NA|TRBD1|TRBJ2-7|TRBV29-1
CSVEFLESRDRGSYEQYF
TGCAGCGTTGAATTTCTCGAGAGCCGGGACAGGGGTTCCTACGAGCAGTACTTC
>many|NA|TRBJ1-5|TRBV3-1
CASSQLNQPQHF
TGTGCCAGCAGCCAACTGAATCAGCCCCAGCATTTT
>many|TRBD2|TRBJ2-2|TRBV4-2
CASSQDQRGDTGELFF
TGTGCCAGCAGCCAAGACCAGCGGGGGGACACCGGGGAGCTGTTTTTT
>few|TRBD2|TRBJ2-1|TRBV3-1
CASSQVTSGGLWGNEQFF
TGTGCCAGCAGCCAAGTCACTAGCGGGGGCCTCTGGGGGAATGAGCAGTTCTTC
>NA|TRBD2|TRBJ2-3|TRBV7-3
CASSPIAGGAKDTQYF
TGTGCCAGCAGCCCGATCGCGGGGGGGGCAAAAGATACGCAGTATTTT
>NA|NA|TRBJ1-5|TRBV4-3
CASSQDLAQPQHF
TGCGCCAGCAGCCAAGATCTAGCTCAGCCCCAGCATTTT
>NA|NA|TRBJ1-1|TRBV5-4
CASSPKSGLGAFF
TGTGCCAGCAGCCCGAAGTCGGGGCTCGGAGCTTTCTTT
>NA|NA|TRBJ1-2|TRBV7-6
CASSPTDKGGYTF
TGTGCCAGCAGCCCGACCGACAAAGGAGGCTACACCTTC
>NA|NA|TRBJ2-6|TRBV7-2
CASSPARVGANVLTF
TGTGCCAGCAGCCCCGCTAGGGTCGGGGCCAACGTCCTGACTTTC
>few|TRBD2|TRBJ2-5|TRBV7-9
CASSISQAGGQETQYF
TGTGCCAGCAGCATCTCCCAAGCGGGGGGGCAAGAGACCCAGTACTTC
>NA|NA|TRBJ2-1|TRBV28
CASSQLGTSKGQFF
TGTGCCAGCAGTCAACTGGGGACTTCTAAAGGGCAGTTCTTC
>few|NA|TRBJ1-6|TRBV20-1
CSARRDGRDNSPLHF
TGCAGTGCTAGACGGGACGGACGAGATAATTCACCCCTCCACTTT
>NA|TRBD2|TRBJ2-5|TRBV5-6
CASTLDERGAKETQYF
TGTGCCAGCACCTTAGATGAGCGGGGGGCGAAAGAGACCCAGTACTTC
>few|TRBD1|TRBJ1-2|TRBV7-9
CASSQSPGQANYGYTF
TGTGCCAGCAGCCAGAGTCCAGGACAGGCCAACTATGGCTACACCTTC
>NA|NA|TRBJ2-7|TRBV7-2
CASSPGPWGHEQYF
TGTGCCAGCAGCCCTGGGCCCTGGGGCCACGAGCAGTACTTC
>few|NA|TRBJ2-2|TRBV20-1
CSASGHLTTGELFF
TGCAGTGCTAGTGGACACCTGACCACCGGGGAGCTGTTTTTT
>few|NA|TRBJ2-3|TRBV5-1
CASSYRDPLVPSDTQYF
TGCGCCAGCAGCTATCGCGACCCACTAGTGCCCTCAGATACGCAGTATTTT
>NA|NA|TRBJ1-5|TRBV20-1
CSAASGREDMVNQPQHF
TGCAGTGCCGCTTCCGGGCGCGAAGATATGGTCAATCAGCCCCAGCATTTT
>NA|TRBD1|TRBJ1-4|TRBV5-1
CASSDRVNEKLFF
TGCGCCAGCAGCGACAGGGTTAATGAAAAACTGTTTTTT
>NA|NA|TRBJ1-3|TRBV3-1
CASSPRQGDTIYF
TGTGCCAGCAGCCCCCGGCAGGGTGACACCATATATTTT
>NA|TRBD1|TRBJ2-7|TRBV6-2/TRBV6-3
CASSTPGQGLLRYEQYF
TGTGCCAGCAGTACACCGGGACAGGGACTATTACGCTACGAGCAGTACTTC
>many|NA|TRBJ2-3|TRBV7-2
CASSPRMTTDTQYF
TGTGCCAGCAGCCCCCGTATGACAACAGATACGCAGTATTTT
>few|NA|TRBJ2-2|TRBV6-5
CASSGGFNTGELFF
TGTGCCAGCAGTGGAGGGTTCAACACCGGGGAGCTGTTTTTT
>many|NA|TRBJ1-1|TRBV14
CASSPIQGPTEAFF
TGTGCCAGCAGCCCAATCCAGGGGCCCACTGAAGCTTTCTTT
>few|NA|TRBJ2-7|TRBV11-2
CASSPIWGRQSYEQYF
TGTGCCAGCAGCCCAATATGGGGGAGGCAGTCCTACGAGCAGTACTTC
>NA|NA|TRBJ2-1|TRBV4-2
CASSQVARWNEQFF
TGTGCCAGCAGCCAAGTTGCTCGGTGGAATGAGCAGTTCTTC
>NA|TRBD2|TRBJ2-1|TRBV6-5
CASSYSSLAGMYNEQFF
TGTGCCAGCAGTTACTCCTCACTAGCGGGGATGTACAATGAGCAGTTCTTC
>few|TRBD1|TRBJ2-3|TRBV7-9
CASSSYRGDTDTQYF
TGTGCCAGCAGCTCCTACAGGGGCGACACAGATACGCAGTATTTT
>NA|NA|TRBJ1-2|TRBV6-2/TRBV6-3
CASRKTGSGGYTF
TGTGCCAGCAGAAAAACAGGGAGCGGCGGCTACACCTTC
>few|NA|TRBJ1-1|TRBV5-8
CASSLFGFGLSAGVTEAFF
TGTGCCAGCAGCTTGTTTGGTTTCGGTCTTTCCGCAGGGGTAACTGAAGCTTTCTTT
>many|NA|TRBJ2-2|TRBV4-3
CASSLVRTGELFF
TGCGCCAGCAGCCTGGTCCGCACCGGGGAGCTGTTTTTT
>few|NA|TRBJ1-6|TRBV11-2
CASTLGEGGLYTSPLHF
TGTGCCAGCACCCTGGGAGAAGGGGGACTCTATACTTCACCCCTCCACTTT
>NA|TRBD1|TRBJ1-1|TRBV11-2
CASSPSGTGYSEAFF
TGTGCCAGCAGCCCGTCCGGGACAGGGTACTCCGAAGCTTTCTTT
>few|NA|TRBJ1-1|TRBV14
CASSQAGYTEAFF
TGTGCCAGCAGCCAAGCGGGGTACACTGAAGCTTTCTTT
>NA|TRBD1|TRBJ2-1|TRBV4-1
CASSQDQGERSNEQFF
TGCGCCAGCAGCCAAGATCAGGGGGAAAGGAGCAATGAGCAGTTCTTC
>NA|TRBD1|TRBJ1-5|TRBV5-5
CASSLGGQANQPQHF
TGTGCCAGCAGCTTGGGGGGACAGGCCAATCAGCCCCAGCATTTT
>NA|NA|TRBJ2-7|TRBV14
CASSPREAIPYEQYF
TGTGCCAGCAGCCCGAGAGAGGCTATCCCCTACGAGCAGTACTTC
>few|NA|TRBJ2-7|TRBV10-1
CASSESVFSYEQYF
TGCGCCAGCAGTGAATCCGTATTCTCCTACGAGCAGTACTTC
>many|TRBD2|TRBJ2-3|TRBV7-2
CASSSSGGAGTDTQYF
TGTGCCAGCAGTTCAAGCGGGGGGGCCGGAACAGATACGCAGTATTTT
>NA|NA|TRBJ1-1|TRBV4-3
CASSQEATGNTEAFF
TGCGCCAGCAGCCAGGAGGCAACAGGGAACACTGAAGCTTTCTTT
>NA|TRBD1|TRBJ1-2|TRBV13
CASSPDRAHGYTF
TGTGCCAGCAGCCCGGACAGGGCCCACGGCTACACCTTC
>many|TRBD2|TRBJ2-2|TRBV7-6
CASSLIPSGTSGYTGELFF
TGTGCCAGCAGCTTAATTCCTTCCGGGACTAGCGGCTACACCGGGGAGCTGTTTTTT
>NA|NA|TRBJ2-7|TRBV5-1
CASSLNGGPNYEQYF
TGCGCCAGCAGCTTGAATGGAGGCCCAAACTACGAGCAGTACTTC
>few|NA|TRBJ2-5|TRBV19
CASSVNREGETQYF
TGTGCCAGTAGTGTCAACAGGGAGGGGGAGACCCAGTACTTC
>few|NA|TRBJ1-2|TRBV6-5
CASSSTGGRVNYGYTF
TGTGCCAGCAGTTCTACGGGAGGGAGGGTTAACTATGGCTACACCTTC
>few|NA|TRBJ1-1|TRBV5-4
CASSLDKNTEAFF
TGTGCCAGCAGCTTAGACAAGAACACTGAAGCTTTCTTT
>many|NA|TRBJ1-2|TRBV18
CARGQKAYGYTF
TGTGCCAGAGGACAGAAGGCTTATGGCTACACCTTC